This section outlines one T cell receptor (beta chain) sequence together with its context. This sample is part of a study of T cells in Graves' hyperthyroidism and ophthalmopathy. There were TCR beta CDR3 regions amplified from RNA transcripts. The HTBI primer set served for first-round RT-PCR of the TCR CDR3. TCRdb ran MiXCR on the multiplex PCR reads and lists one entry per CDR3 protein. The data show hundreds of thousands of distinct CDR3 sequences, less than 25% seen once. J gave up 5 bases and V 7 bases, and 5 bases lay outside the gene matches. The CDR3 has 12 amino acids. Looked up from germline, CDR1 is DFQATT and CDR2 is SNEGSKA (reference sequence).

The gene calls are TRBV20-1 and TRBJ2-7; 10 bases fit TRBD1. The source is a man in his thirties or forties with Graves' ophthalmopathy. Sequencing input: blood. The DNA of the CDR3 is TGCAGTGGGGGACAGGGGCGCGACGAGCAGTACTTC. The encoded protein is CSGGQGRDEQYF.